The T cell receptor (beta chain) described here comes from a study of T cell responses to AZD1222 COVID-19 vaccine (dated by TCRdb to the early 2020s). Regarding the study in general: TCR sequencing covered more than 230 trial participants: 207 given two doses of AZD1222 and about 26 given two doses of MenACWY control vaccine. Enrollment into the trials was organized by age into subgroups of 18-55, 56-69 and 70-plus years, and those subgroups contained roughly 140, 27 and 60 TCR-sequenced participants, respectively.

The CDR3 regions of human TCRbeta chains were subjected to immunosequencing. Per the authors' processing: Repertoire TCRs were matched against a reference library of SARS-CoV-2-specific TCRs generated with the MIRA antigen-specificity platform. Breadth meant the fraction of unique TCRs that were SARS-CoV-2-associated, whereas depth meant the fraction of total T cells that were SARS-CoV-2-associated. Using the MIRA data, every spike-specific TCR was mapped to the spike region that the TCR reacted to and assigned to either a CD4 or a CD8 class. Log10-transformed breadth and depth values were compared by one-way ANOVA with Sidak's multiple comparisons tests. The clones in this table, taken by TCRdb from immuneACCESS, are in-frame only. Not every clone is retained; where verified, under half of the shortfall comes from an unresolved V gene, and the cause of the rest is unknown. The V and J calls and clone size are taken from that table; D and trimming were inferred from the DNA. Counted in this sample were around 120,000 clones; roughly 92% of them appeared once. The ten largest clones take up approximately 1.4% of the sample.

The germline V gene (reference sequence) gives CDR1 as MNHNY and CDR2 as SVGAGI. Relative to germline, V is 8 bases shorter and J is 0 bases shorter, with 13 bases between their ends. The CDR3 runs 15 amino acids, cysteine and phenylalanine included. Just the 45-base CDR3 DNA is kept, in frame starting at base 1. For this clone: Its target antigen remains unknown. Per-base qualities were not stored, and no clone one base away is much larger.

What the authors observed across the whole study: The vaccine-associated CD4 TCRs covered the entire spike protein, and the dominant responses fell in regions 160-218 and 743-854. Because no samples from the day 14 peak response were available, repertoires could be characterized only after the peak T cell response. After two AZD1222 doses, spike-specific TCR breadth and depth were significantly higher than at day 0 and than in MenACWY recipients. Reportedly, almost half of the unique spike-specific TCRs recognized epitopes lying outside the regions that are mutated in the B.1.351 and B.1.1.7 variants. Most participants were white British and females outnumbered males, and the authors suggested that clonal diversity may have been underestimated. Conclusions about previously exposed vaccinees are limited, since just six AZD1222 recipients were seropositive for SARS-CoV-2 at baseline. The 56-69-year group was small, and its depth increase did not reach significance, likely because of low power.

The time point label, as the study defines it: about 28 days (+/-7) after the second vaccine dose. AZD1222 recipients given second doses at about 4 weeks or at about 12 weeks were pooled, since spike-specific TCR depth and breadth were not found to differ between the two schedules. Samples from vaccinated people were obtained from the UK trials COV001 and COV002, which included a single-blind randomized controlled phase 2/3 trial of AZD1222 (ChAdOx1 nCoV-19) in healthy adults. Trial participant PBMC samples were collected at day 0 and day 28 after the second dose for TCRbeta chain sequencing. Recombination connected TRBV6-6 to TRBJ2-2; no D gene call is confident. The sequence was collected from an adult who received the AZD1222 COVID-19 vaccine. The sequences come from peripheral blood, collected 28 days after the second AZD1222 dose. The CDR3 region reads CASLSQRPNTGELFF. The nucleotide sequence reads TGTGCCAGCTTGTCACAGCGTCCGAACACCGGGGAGCTGTTTTTT.